Sequencing of this T cell receptor (beta chain) was carried out in a study of radiation and T cells in renal cell carcinoma. In the study overall: Nephrectomy followed 15 Gy stereotactic body radiation by 4 weeks.

General study results and limits: Pretreatment tumor biopsies were lacking, so baseline clonotypes are unknown.

Time point given: baseline pretreatment blood. Noted treatment: 15 Gy SBRT to primary tumor, nephrectomy 4 weeks later. Comment on this clone: Its antigen is not identified. The sample has other DNA sequences that encode this CDR3 too.

The protocol was immunoSEQ multiplex PCR, while the TCRdb copy is restricted to in-frame clones and leaves out a portion. The sample has about 130,000 clones; around nine tenths are singletons. The sequence was obtained from a woman in her forties or fifties with renal cell carcinoma. The specimen comprised blood, sampled from a patient whose treatment included radiotherapy and nephrectomy.

CDR3 protein: CASSAPGHKNTEAFF. CDR3 in DNA: TGTGCCAGCAGTGCCCCAGGACACAAGAACACTGAAGCTTTCTTT. The rearrangement joins TRBV2 to TRBJ1-1; tentative D call: TRBD1 (5 bases). Trimming cost V 4 bases and J 1 base, with 13 bases left between them. The CDR3 covers 15 residues. Germline values: CDR1 SNHLY, CDR2 FYNNEI.